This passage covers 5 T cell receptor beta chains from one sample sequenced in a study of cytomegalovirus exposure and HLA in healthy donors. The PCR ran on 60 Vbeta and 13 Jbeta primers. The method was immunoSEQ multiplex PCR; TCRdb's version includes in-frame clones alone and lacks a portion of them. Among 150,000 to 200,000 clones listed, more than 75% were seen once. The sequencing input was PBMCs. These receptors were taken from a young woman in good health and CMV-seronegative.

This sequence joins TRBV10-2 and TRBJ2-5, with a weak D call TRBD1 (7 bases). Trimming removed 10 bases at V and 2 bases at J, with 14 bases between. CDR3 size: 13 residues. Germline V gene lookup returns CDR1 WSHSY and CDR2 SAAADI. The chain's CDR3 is CATSGGTQETQYF. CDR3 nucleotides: TGCGCCACCTCAGGGGGGACGCAAGAGACCCAGTACTTC.

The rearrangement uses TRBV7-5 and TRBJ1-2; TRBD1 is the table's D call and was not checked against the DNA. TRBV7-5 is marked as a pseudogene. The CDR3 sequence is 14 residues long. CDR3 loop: CVRSPGQGASGYTF. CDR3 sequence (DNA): TGTGTCAGAAGCCCGGGACAGGGGGCCAGTGGCTACACCTTC.

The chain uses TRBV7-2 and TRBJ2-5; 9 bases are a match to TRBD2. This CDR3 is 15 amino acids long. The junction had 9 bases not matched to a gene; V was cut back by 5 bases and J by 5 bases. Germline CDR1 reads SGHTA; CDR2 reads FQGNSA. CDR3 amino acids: CASSNTRAGGETQYF. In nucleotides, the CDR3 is TGTGCCAGCAGCAATACCAGAGCGGGAGGCGAGACCCAGTACTTC. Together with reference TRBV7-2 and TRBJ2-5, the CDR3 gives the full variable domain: GAGVSQSPSNKVTEKGKDVELRCDPISGHTALYWYRQSLGQGLEFLIYFQGNSAPDKSGLPSDRFSAERTGGSVSTLTIQRTQQEDSAVYLCASSNTRAGGETQYFGPGTRLLVL.

CDR3 region: CASSLNRISPLHF. The DNA for the CDR3 is TGTGCCAGCAGCTTAAATCGTATTTCACCCCTCCACTTT. The chain couples TRBV7-9 to TRBJ1-6; D gene unclear. Germline V lookup: CDR1 SEHNR, CDR2 FQNEAQ (reference sequence). Trimming pared 2 bases from V and 9 bases from J, leaving 8 bases between. The CDR3 has 13 amino acids. The variable domain in full, completed from reference TRBV7-9 and TRBJ1-6, reads DTGVSQNPRHKITKRGQNVTFRCDPISEHNRLYWYRQTLGQGPEFLTYFQNEAQLEKSRLLSDRFSAERPKGSFSTLEIQRTEQGDSAMYLCASSLNRISPLHFGNGTRLTVT.

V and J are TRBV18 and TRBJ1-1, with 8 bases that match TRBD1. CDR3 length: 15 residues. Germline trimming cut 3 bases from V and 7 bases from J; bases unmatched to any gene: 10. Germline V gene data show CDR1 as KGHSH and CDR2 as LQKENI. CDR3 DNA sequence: TGTGCCAGCTCACCCGACTGGACAGGGTACATTGAAGCTTTCTTT. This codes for CASSPDWTGYIEAFF.